Below are 27 T cell receptor beta chains sequenced from a single sample in a study of blood T cell repertoires in COVID-19. Here immunoSEQ multiplex PCR was the method, and the copy in TCRdb shows in-frame clones only, minus some. Of 150,000 to 200,000 clones detected, roughly 80% appear once; the ten largest clones hold 0.9% to 0.95%. The source material was peripheral blood. All receptors derive from a man in his sixties with COVID-19, enrolled during active disease.

In nucleotides, the CDR3 is TGCGCCAGCAGCCAAGATATCCCCAGGGGGGCTACTAATGAAAAACTGTTTTTT. Translating it yields CASSQDIPRGATNEKLFF. The chain couples TRBV4-3 to TRBJ1-4; 7 nucleotides align to TRBD1. V lost 0 bases to trimming and J lost 2 bases; unmatched junction nucleotides: 9. From germline, CDR1 is LGHNA and CDR2 YSLEER. This CDR3 is built from 18 residues.

The rearrangement uses TRBV28 and TRBJ1-2; TRBD1 might be the D (5 bases). CDR1 and CDR2 from the germline V gene are MDHEN and SYDVKM. This CDR3 is 15 amino acids long. Trimming pared 4 bases from V and 4 bases from J, leaving 16 bases between. CDR3 in amino acids: CASSSPPAGFYGYTF. CDR3 DNA sequence: TGTGCCAGCAGTTCCCCCCCGGCAGGGTTCTATGGCTACACCTTC.

The chain employs TRBV19 and TRBJ2-3; maybe TRBD2 (5 bases). CDR1 and CDR2 from the germline V gene are LNHDA and SQIVND (reference sequence). This CDR3 has 14 amino acids. Trimming pared 6 bases from V and 2 bases from J, leaving 12 bases between. The CDR3 nucleotides read TGTGCCAGTAGGGACGGAGGATTCACAGATACGCAGTATTTT. It translates to CASRDGGFTDTQYF.

This sequence joins TRBV19 and TRBJ2-7, with D perhaps matching TRBD2 (5 bases). V lost 9 bases and J lost 9, with 27 bases in between. Germline V gene lookup returns CDR1 LNHDA and CDR2 SQIVND (reference sequence). The CDR3 loop spans 15 amino acids. As DNA, the CDR3 is TGTGCCAGCTCCCCCAATTCGATGACCGGGATTCGGCAGTACTTC. It yields the protein CASSPNSMTGIRQYF. The full variable domain, completed using reference TRBV19 and TRBJ2-7, is DGGITQSPKYLFRKEGQNVTLSCEQNLNHDAMYWYRQDPGQGLRLIYYSQIVNDFQKGDIAEGYSVSREKKESFPLTVTSAQKNPTAFYLCASSPNSMTGIRQYFGPGTRLTVT.

V usage is TRBV4-3 and J usage is TRBJ1-2, with a possible D match to TRBD1 (6 bases). CDR1 and CDR2 from the germline V gene are LGHNA and YSLEER. This CDR3 has 13 amino acids. V lost 0 bases and J 7 bases, leaving 9 bases between the germline ends. The chain's CDR3 is CASSQEGGGGYTF. CDR3 sequence (DNA): TGCGCCAGCAGCCAAGAAGGGGGGGGTGGCTACACCTTC.

The chain employs TRBV6-5 and TRBJ2-5, with TRBD2 matching over 13 bases. The CDR3 is 15 amino acids. V shed 5 bases and J 5 bases; nucleotides not matched to a gene: 5. Germline V lookup: CDR1 MNHEY, CDR2 SVGAGI. This chain's CDR3 is CASSHPGLAGETQYF. CDR3 in DNA: TGTGCCAGCAGTCACCCGGGACTAGCGGGGGAGACCCAGTACTTC.

CDR3 in amino acids: CASSPEAGNEQFF. Here the CDR3 DNA reads TGTGCCAGCTCACCTGAAGCGGGTAATGAGCAGTTCTTC. The chain uses TRBV18 and TRBJ2-1; D might be TRBD2 (6 bases). The CDR3 runs to 13 residues. The germline CDR1 and CDR2 sequences are KGHSH and LQKENI. V was shortened by 3 bases and J by 7 bases, with 10 bases between the two germline ends.

The gene calls are TRBV7-3 and TRBJ1-1, with 7 bases that match TRBD1. The CDR3 is made up of 14 amino acids. V shed 6 bases and J 0 bases; nucleotides not matched to a gene: 4. CDR1 SGHTA and CDR2 FQGTGA come from the germline V gene. The CDR3 DNA follows: TGTGCCAGCAGGCCTACAGGGGTGAACACTGAAGCTTTCTTT. Protein product: CASRPTGVNTEAFF.

The V call is TRBV7-6, the J call TRBJ2-5, with D maybe TRBD2 (6 bases). Looked up from germline, CDR1 is SGHVS and CDR2 is FNYEAQ. The length of the CDR3 is 15 residues. V lost 5 bases and J 2 bases, leaving 15 bases between the germline ends. Here the CDR3 reads CASSPISRGQETQYF. CDR3 in DNA: TGTGCCAGCAGCCCCATTTCGCGGGGACAAGAGACCCAGTACTTC.

This chain links TRBV18 with TRBJ1-2; 7 bases are shared with TRBD1. CDR1 KGHSH and CDR2 LQKENI come from the germline V gene. The CDR3 is made up of 17 amino acids. V was clipped by 1 base and J by 6 bases; unmatched bases: 14. As DNA, the CDR3 is TGTGCCAGCTCACCACGGAATTCTGACAGGGTCCCAGATGGCTACACCTTC. Encoded protein: CASSPRNSDRVPDGYTF.

This rearrangement joins TRBV6-5 to TRBJ1-1; tentatively, D is TRBD1 (6 bases). V lost 4 bases and J lost 6, with 15 bases in between. The CDR3 has 14 amino acids. CDR1 and CDR2 from the germline V gene are MNHEY and SVGAGI. The CDR3, as DNA: TGTGCCAGCAGTTCCCCGACAGGTCCCGCTGAAGCTTTCTTT. This encodes CASSSPTGPAEAFF.

The chain employs TRBV3-1 (or the pseudogene TRBV3-2) and TRBJ2-3; D uncertain. This CDR3 region has 14 residues. Germline CDR1 reads LGHDT; CDR2 reads YNNKEL (reference sequence). Trimming left V 3 bases short and J 4 bases short, with 11 bases between. The CDR3 loop is CASSQAGSADTQYF. The CDR3 region has the DNA TGTGCCAGCAGCCAGGCCGGGTCCGCAGATACGCAGTATTTT.

This chain connects TRBV7-2 to TRBJ1-1, with 10 bases lining up with TRBD1. Germline lookup yields CDR1 SGHTA and CDR2 FQGNSA. This CDR3 is 14 amino acids long. With V trimmed by 2 bases and J by 7 bases, 4 bases remained unmatched. The CDR3 loop is CASSLWDRGNEAFF. For the CDR3, the DNA is TGTGCCAGCAGCTTATGGGACAGGGGTAATGAAGCTTTCTTT.

The V call is TRBV28, the J call TRBJ1-2, with D perhaps TRBD1 (6 bases). In germline, CDR1 is MDHEN, CDR2 SYDVKM. CDR3 length: 13 amino acids. Trimming took off 6 bases at V and 4 bases at J, with 12 bases between the two ends. The CDR3 bases are TGTGCCAGCAGAACGACAGGCCCCTATGGCTACACCTTC. This translates into CASRTTGPYGYTF.

The J gene is TRBJ2-3, the V gene TRBV4-2; D gene unclear. This CDR3 is 13 amino acids long. Germline lookup yields CDR1 LGHNA and CDR2 YNFKEQ. Trimming shortened V by 1 base and J by 5 bases, and 7 bases separated the two germline ends. The CDR3 is CASSQGGRDTQYF. For the CDR3, the DNA is TGTGCCAGCAGCCAAGGAGGCAGAGATACGCAGTATTTT.

This chain links TRBV9 with TRBJ2-7; weak D call: TRBD2 (5 bases). The ends were cut back, 7 bases at V and 0 bases at J, with 14 bases in the middle. The CDR3 has 14 residues. Germline lookup yields CDR1 SGDLS and CDR2 YYNGEE. The CDR3 is CASALGLNSYEQYF. The CDR3 DNA sequence: TGTGCCAGCGCTCTAGGACTGAACTCCTACGAGCAGTACTTC.

The chain uses TRBV27 and TRBJ2-2, with 11 positions matching TRBD1. CDR3 size: 16 residues. Trimming at V came to 3 bases and at J to 8 bases, leaving 8 bases not matched to a gene. Per germline, CDR1 MNHEY and CDR2 SMNVEV (reference sequence). The CDR3 spells CASSLLGTGGRGELFF. As DNA, the CDR3 is TGTGCCAGCAGTTTGCTCGGGACAGGGGGTAGGGGGGAGCTGTTTTTT.

This clone was observed once. A much larger clone is a single base away; this may be a read error. The sample holds other DNA sequences that translate to the same CDR3. This sequence joins TRBV5-1 and TRBJ2-3; 13 bases line up with TRBD2. CDR1 and CDR2 (germline): SGHRS, YFSETQ. The CDR3 length is 17 residues. Trimming removed 0 bases from V and 5 bases from J; junction bases left unmatched: 6. The DNA for the CDR3 is TGCGCCAGCAGCTTGGCACTAGCGGGAGGGCCTCAAGATACGCAGTATTTT. Encoded protein: CASSLALAGGPQDTQYF.

The sample holds a few counts of this clone. The chain recombines TRBV19 with TRBJ1-1; D is unresolved. The V gene lost 0 bases and the J gene lost 6 bases, with 11 bases spanning the gap. CDR3 length equals 14 residues. Germline values: CDR1 LNHDA, CDR2 SQIVND (reference sequence). The CDR3, as DNA: TGTGCCAGTAGTATAGAAGGAGGGATCCCTGAAGCTTTCTTT. This sequence encodes CASSIEGGIPEAFF.

This chain links TRBV7-7 with TRBJ2-2, with TRBD2 identical over 8 bases. The germline CDR1 and CDR2 sequences are SSHAT and FNYEAQ (reference sequence). This CDR3 is 16 amino acids long. Germline trimming cut 1 base from V and 5 bases from J; bases unmatched to any gene: 6. Here the CDR3 reads CASSLVAGGRTGELFF. The CDR3 nucleotides are TGTGCCAGCAGCTTAGTGGCGGGAGGTAGAACCGGGGAGCTGTTTTTT.

The genes are TRBV28 and TRBJ2-1; 9 bases are a match to TRBD2. Per germline, CDR1 MDHEN and CDR2 SYDVKM. With V trimmed by 7 bases and J by 2 bases, 3 bases remained unmatched. The CDR3 has 14 amino acids. CDR3 in DNA: TGTGCCAGCATCCTAGCGGGACCCTACAATGAGCAGTTCTTC. Protein: CASILAGPYNEQFF.

The chain uses TRBV10-2 and TRBJ1-5; 10 positions agree with TRBD1. The CDR3 contains 15 residues. Germline CDR1 WSHSY, CDR2 SAAADI. With 3 bases clipped from V and 6 bases from J, the junction kept 5 bases outside the gene matches. This CDR3 is CASSDSGTGVQPQHF. DNA of the CDR3: TGCGCCAGCAGTGACTCCGGGACAGGGGTTCAGCCCCAGCATTTT.

The genes are TRBV7-9 and TRBJ1-1; D is ambiguous. The length of the CDR3 is 11 residues. Germline CDR1 and CDR2: SEHNR and FQNEAQ (reference sequence). V lost 3 bases, J lost 6 bases, and 5 bases lay in between. CDR3 sequence (DNA): TGTGCCAGCAGCTTCGGGTCTGAAGCTTTCTTT. The encoded protein is CASSFGSEAFF.

The chain is built from TRBV4-3 and TRBJ1-1, with a weak D call TRBD1 (5 bases). The CDR3 contains 15 residues. Germline V lookup: CDR1 LGHNA, CDR2 YSLEER. V was trimmed by 2 bases and J by 5 bases, leaving 15 bases between them. The CDR3 sequence is CASSQSTTPGTEAFF. The CDR3 coding sequence is TGCGCCAGCAGCCAATCAACGACTCCAGGGACTGAAGCTTTCTTT.

The V call is TRBV7-6, the J call TRBJ2-3; TRBD1 matches 8 bases. V trimming: 5 bases; J trimming: 6 bases; junction bases outside the gene matches: 13. CDR1 is SGHVS and CDR2 is FNYEAQ in the germline V gene. The CDR3 loop spans 16 amino acids. The CDR3 loop reads CASSGLGRGPADTQYF. CDR3 sequence (DNA): TGTGCCAGCAGCGGGCTGGGCAGGGGGCCGGCGGATACGCAGTATTTT.

The V gene is TRBV29-1, the J gene TRBJ1-4; the D gene is possibly TRBD1 (5 bases). V was cut by 6 bases and J by 4 bases, with 12 bases left in between. This CDR3 is built from 13 residues. Germline V CDR1 and CDR2: SQVTM, ANQGSEA. The CDR3 sequence is CSVRGLFNEKLFF. In nucleotides, the CDR3 is TGCAGCGTAAGGGGACTGTTTAATGAAAAACTGTTTTTT.

The CDR3: CASSPITGSANEQFF. The DNA for the CDR3 is TGTGCCAGTAGTCCCATAACAGGGTCGGCCAATGAGCAGTTCTTC. The chain employs TRBV19 and TRBJ2-1; TRBD1 might be the D (6 bases). Germline CDR1 LNHDA, CDR2 SQIVND (reference sequence). Trimming removed 5 bases at V and 6 bases at J, with 17 bases between. The CDR3 extends over 15 amino acids. Using reference TRBV19 and TRBJ2-1 for the parts outside the CDR3, the full variable domain is DGGITQSPKYLFRKEGQNVTLSCEQNLNHDAMYWYRQDPGQGLRLIYYSQIVNDFQKGDIAEGYSVSREKKESFPLTVTSAQKNPTAFYLCASSPITGSANEQFFGPGTRLTVL.